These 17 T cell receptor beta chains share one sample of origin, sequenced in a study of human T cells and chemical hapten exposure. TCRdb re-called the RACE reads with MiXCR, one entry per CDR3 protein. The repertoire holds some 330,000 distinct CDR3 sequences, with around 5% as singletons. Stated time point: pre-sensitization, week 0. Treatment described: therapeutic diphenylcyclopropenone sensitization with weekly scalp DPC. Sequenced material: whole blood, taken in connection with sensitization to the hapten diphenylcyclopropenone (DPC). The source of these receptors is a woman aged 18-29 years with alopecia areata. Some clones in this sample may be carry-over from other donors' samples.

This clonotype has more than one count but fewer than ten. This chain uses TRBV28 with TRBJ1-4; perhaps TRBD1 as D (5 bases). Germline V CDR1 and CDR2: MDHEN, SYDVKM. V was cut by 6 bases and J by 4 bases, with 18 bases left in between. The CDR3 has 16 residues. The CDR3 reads CASSPLGTADNEKLFF. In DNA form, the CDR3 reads TGTGCCAGCAGCCCACTTGGGACCGCAGATAATGAAAAACTGTTTTTT.

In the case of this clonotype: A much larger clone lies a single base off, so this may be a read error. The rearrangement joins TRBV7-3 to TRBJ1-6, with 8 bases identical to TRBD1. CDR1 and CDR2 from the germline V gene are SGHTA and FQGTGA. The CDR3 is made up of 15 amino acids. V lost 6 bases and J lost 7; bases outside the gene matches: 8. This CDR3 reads CASRLTGGANSPLHF. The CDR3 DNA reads TGTGCCAGCAGGCTAACAGGGGGGGCGAATTCACCCCTCCACTTT.

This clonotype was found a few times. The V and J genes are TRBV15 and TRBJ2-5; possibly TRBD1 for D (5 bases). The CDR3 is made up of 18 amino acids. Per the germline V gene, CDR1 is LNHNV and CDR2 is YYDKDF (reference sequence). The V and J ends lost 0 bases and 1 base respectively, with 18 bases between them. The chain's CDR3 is CATSRDPKGSAVQETQYF. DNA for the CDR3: TGTGCCACCAGCAGAGATCCCAAGGGGTCGGCGGTCCAAGAGACCCAGTACTTC.

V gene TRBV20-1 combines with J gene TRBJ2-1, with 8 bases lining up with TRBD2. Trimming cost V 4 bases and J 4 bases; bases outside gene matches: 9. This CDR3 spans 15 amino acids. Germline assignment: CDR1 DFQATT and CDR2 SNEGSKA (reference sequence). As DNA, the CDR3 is TGCAGTGCTATACCACTGAGCGGGGGATACAATGAGCAGTTCTTC. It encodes CSAIPLSGGYNEQFF.

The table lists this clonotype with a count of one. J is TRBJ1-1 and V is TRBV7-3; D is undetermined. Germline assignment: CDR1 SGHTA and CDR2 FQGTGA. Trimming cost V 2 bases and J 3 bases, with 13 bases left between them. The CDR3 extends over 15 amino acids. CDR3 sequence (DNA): TGTGCCAGCAGCTTAGGTGGTACTCTGGACACTGAAGCTTTCTTT. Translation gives CASSLGGTLDTEAFF.

Written as DNA, the CDR3 is TGCGCCAGCAGCACACCCCAGGATTCCAAAAACATTCAGTACTTC. The encoded protein is CASSTPQDSKNIQYF. This chain connects TRBV5-1 to TRBJ2-4; no clear D gene. CDR1 and CDR2 (germline): SGHRS, YFSETQ. V was cut by 4 bases and J by 2 bases, with 13 bases left in between. The CDR3 consists of 15 residues.

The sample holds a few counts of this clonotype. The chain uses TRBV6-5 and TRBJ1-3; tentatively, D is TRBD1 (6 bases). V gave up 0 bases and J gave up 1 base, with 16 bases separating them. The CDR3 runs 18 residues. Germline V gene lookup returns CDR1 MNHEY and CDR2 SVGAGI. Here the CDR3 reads CASSYSIFSGTSGNTIYF. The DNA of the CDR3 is TGTGCCAGCAGTTACTCGATTTTTTCAGGGACATCTGGAAACACCATATATTTT.

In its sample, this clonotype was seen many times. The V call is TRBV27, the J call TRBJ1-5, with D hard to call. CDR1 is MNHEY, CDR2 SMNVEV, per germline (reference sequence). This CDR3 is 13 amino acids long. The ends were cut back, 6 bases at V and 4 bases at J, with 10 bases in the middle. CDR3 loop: CASRPQWNQPQHF. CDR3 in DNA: TGTGCCAGCAGACCCCAGTGGAATCAGCCCCAGCATTTT.

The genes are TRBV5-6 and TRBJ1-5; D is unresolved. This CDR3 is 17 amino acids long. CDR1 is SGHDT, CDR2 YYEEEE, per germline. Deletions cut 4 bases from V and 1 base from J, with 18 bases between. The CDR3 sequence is CASSTQWEARSNQPQHF. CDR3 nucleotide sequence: TGTGCCAGCAGCACTCAGTGGGAGGCAAGAAGCAATCAGCCCCAGCATTTT. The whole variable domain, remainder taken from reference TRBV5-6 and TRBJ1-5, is DAGVTQSPTHLIKTRGQQVTLRCSPKSGHDTVSWYQQALGQGPQFIFQYYEEEERQRGNFPDRFSGHQFPNYSSELNVNALLLGDSALYLCASSTQWEARSNQPQHFGDGTRLSIL.

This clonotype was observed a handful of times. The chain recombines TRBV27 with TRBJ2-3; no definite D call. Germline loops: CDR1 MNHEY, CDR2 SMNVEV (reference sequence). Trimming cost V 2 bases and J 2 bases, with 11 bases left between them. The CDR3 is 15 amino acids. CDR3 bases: TGTGCCAGCAGTTTAGTTAGCCCCGCCACAGATACGCAGTATTTT. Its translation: CASSLVSPATDTQYF.

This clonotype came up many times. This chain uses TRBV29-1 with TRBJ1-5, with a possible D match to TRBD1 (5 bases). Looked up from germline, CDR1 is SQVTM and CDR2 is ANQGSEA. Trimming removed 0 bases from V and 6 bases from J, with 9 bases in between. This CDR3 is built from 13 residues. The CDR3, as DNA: TGCAGCGTTGAAGAGACAAGGGGTCAGCCCCAGCATTTT. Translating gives CSVEETRGQPQHF.

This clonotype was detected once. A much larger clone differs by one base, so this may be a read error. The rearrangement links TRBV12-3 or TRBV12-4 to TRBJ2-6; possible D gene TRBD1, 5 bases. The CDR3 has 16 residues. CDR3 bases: TGTACCAGCAGTTTGGGGCAATTTTCTGGGGCCAACGTCCTGACTTTC. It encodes CTSSLGQFSGANVLTF.

The CDR3 spells CASLVRDAGNTIYF. Here the CDR3 DNA reads TGTGCCAGCCTAGTCCGTGATGCCGGAAACACCATATATTTT. V usage is TRBV6-1 and J usage is TRBJ1-3; D not resolved. Trimming cost V 8 bases and J 4 bases, with 15 bases left between them. CDR1 is MNHNS and CDR2 is SASEGT in the germline V gene. The CDR3 is 14 residues long.

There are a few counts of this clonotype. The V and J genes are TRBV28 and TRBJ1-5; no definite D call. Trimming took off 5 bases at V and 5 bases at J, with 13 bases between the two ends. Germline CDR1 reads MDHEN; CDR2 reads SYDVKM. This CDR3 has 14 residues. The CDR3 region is CASSRARLDQPQHF. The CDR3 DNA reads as TGTGCCAGCAGTCGGGCCCGCTTGGATCAGCCCCAGCATTTT.

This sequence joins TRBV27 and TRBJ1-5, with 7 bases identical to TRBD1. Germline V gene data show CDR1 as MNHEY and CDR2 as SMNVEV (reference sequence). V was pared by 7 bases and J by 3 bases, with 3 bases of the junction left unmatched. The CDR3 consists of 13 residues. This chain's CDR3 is CASKGANNQPQHF. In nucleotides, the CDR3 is TGTGCCAGCAAGGGGGCGAACAATCAGCCCCAGCATTTT.

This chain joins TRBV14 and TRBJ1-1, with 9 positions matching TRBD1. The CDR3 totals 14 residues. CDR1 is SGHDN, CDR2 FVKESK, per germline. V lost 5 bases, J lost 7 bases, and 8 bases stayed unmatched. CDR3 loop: CASSEGTGYSEAFF. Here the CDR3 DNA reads TGTGCCAGCAGCGAAGGGACAGGGTACAGTGAAGCTTTCTTT.

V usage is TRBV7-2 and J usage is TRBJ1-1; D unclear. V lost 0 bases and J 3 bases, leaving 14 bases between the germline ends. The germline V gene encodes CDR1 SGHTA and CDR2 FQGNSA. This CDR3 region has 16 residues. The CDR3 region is CASSLASHVLDTEAFF. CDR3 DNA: TGTGCCAGCAGCTTAGCTTCCCACGTCCTAGACACTGAAGCTTTCTTT.